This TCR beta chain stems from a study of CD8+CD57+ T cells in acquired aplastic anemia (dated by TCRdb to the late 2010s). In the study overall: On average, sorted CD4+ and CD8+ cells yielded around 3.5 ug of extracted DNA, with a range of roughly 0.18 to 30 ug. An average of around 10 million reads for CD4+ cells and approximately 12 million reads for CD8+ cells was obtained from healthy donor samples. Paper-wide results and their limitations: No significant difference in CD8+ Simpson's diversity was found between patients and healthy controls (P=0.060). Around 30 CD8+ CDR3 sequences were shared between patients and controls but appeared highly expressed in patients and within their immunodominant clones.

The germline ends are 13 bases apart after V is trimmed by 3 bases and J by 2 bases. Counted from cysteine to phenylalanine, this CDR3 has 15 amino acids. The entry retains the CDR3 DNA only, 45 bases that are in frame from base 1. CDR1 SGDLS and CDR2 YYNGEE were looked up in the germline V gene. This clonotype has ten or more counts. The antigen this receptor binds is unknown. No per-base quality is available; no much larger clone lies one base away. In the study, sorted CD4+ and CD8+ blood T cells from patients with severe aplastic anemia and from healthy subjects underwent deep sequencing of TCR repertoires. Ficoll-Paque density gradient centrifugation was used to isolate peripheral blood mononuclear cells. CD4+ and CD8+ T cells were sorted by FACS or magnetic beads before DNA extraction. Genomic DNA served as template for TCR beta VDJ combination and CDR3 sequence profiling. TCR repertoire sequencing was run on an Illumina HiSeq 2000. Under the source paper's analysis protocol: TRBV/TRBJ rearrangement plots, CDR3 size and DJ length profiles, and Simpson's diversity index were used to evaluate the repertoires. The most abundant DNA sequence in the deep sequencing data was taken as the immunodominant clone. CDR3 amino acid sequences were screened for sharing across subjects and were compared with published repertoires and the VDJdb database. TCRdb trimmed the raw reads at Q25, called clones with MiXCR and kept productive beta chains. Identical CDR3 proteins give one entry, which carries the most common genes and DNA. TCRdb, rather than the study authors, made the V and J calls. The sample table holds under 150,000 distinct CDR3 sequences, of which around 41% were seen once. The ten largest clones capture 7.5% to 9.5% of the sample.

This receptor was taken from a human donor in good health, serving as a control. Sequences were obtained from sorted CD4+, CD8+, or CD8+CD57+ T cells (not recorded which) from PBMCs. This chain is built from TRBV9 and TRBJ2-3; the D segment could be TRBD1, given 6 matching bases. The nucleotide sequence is TGTGCCAGCAGCGCCAGGGGCCGATCCACAGATACGCAGTATTTT. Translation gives CASSARGRSTDTQYF.